Following are 27 T cell receptor beta chains from one sample sequenced in a study of cytomegalovirus exposure and HLA in healthy donors. The PCR used 60 Vbeta and 13 Jbeta primers. The protocol was immunoSEQ multiplex PCR, while the TCRdb copy is restricted to in-frame clones and leaves out a portion. The sample records around 150,000 clones, 80% to 90% being singletons. The sequenced sample consisted of PBMCs. These receptors were obtained from a boy between 2 and 10 years old in good health and CMV-seronegative.

The rearrangement links TRBV6-1 to TRBJ2-7; TRBD1 agrees at 10 bases. J was trimmed by 2 bases and V by 7 bases; bases with no gene match: 8. The CDR3 contains 15 residues. Germline CDR1 reads MNHNS; CDR2 reads SASEGT. CDR3 DNA sequence: TGTGCCAGCATTGTGACAGGGGGCGTCGCCTACGAGCAGTACTTC. Protein: CASIVTGGVAYEQYF.

V gene TRBV4-2 combines with J gene TRBJ1-5; D unresolved. CDR1 is LGHNA, CDR2 YNFKEQ, per germline. Trimming pared 4 bases from V and 8 bases from J, leaving 18 bases between. The CDR3 runs to 15 residues. CDR3 protein: CASSPSPGGFEPQHF. The CDR3 DNA reads as TGTGCCAGCAGCCCGTCTCCAGGAGGATTCGAGCCCCAGCATTTT.

This chain uses TRBV4-3 with TRBJ2-5, with D possibly being TRBD1 (6 bases). Germline V gene lookup returns CDR1 LGHNA and CDR2 YSLEER. The CDR3 consists of 15 residues. Trimming stripped 1 base from V and 1 base from J, with 10 bases between. CDR3 DNA: TGCGCCAGCAGCCAAGGAGGACAGACCCAAGAGACCCAGTACTTC. Its protein product is CASSQGGQTQETQYF.

Note on this clone: Compared with germline, one end of the junction differs, possibly owing to a read error. The V and J genes are TRBV9 and TRBJ2-3, with 9 bases lining up with TRBD2. CDR1 SGDLS and CDR2 YYNGEE come from the germline V gene. This CDR3 is built from 15 residues. The CDR3 region has the DNA TGTGCCAGCAGCGCGGCGGGGGGGACGCCAGATATGCAGTATTTT. Translation gives CASSAAGGTPDMQYF.

The chain combines TRBV5-4 with TRBJ1-5; 12 nucleotides line up with TRBD1. The CDR3 contains 16 residues. The V segment lost 1 base and the J segment 8 bases; nucleotides outside the gene matches: 7. The V gene's germline CDR1 is SGHNT and CDR2 YYREEE (reference sequence). The CDR3 DNA reads TGTGCCAGCAGCTTGTATGGGACAGGGGGCGCGGAGCCCCAGCATTTT. As protein: CASSLYGTGGAEPQHF.

This clone appeared a single time. The genes are TRBV7-3 and TRBJ1-3, with a weak D call TRBD1 (6 bases). This CDR3 region has 14 residues. V was shortened by 5 bases and J by 1 base, with 9 bases between the two germline ends. CDR1 and CDR2 from the germline V gene are SGHTA and FQGTGA. For the CDR3, the DNA is TGTGCCAGCAGCCTAGGGGGTTCTGGAAACACCATATATTTT. Its protein is CASSLGGSGNTIYF.

This clone has only one observation. The V call is TRBV6-5, the J call TRBJ1-2, with unresolved D. Trimming cost V 0 bases and J 9 bases, with 14 bases left between them. The CDR3 has 14 residues. The germline gives CDR1 MNHEY, CDR2 SVGAGI. The CDR3 loop reads CASSYSGGHTSYTF. DNA for the CDR3: TGTGCCAGCAGTTACTCGGGAGGGCATACGAGCTACACCTTC.

This sequence joins TRBV7-2 and TRBJ1-3, with D unresolved. V dropped 5 bases and J dropped 4 bases, with 9 bases sitting between them. Looked up from germline, CDR1 is SGHTA and CDR2 is FQGNSA. This CDR3 has 13 amino acids. The CDR3 spells CASSPSWGNTIYF. DNA of the CDR3: TGTGCCAGCAGCCCGAGTTGGGGAAACACCATATATTTT.

The chain couples TRBV2 to TRBJ2-5; 9 nucleotides align to TRBD2. Germline V gives CDR1 SNHLY, CDR2 FYNNEI. Germline trimming cut 7 bases from V and 2 bases from J; bases unmatched to any gene: 5. The CDR3 is 14 residues long. In nucleotides, the CDR3 is TGTGCCAGCAAGCAGCTAGCGGGGCAAGAGACCCAGTACTTC. Protein sequence: CASKQLAGQETQYF. Filled out from reference TRBV2 and TRBJ2-5, the complete variable domain reads EPEVTQTPSHQVTQMGQEVILRCVPISNHLYFYWYRQILGQKVEFLVSFYNNEISEKSEIFDDQFSVERPDGSNFTLKIRSTKLEDSAMYFCASKQLAGQETQYFGPGTRLLVL.

The chain uses TRBV2 and TRBJ1-6; 8 bases agree with TRBD1. With V trimmed by 5 bases and J by 7 bases, 7 bases remained unmatched. The CDR3 is made up of 15 amino acids. From germline, CDR1 is SNHLY and CDR2 FYNNEI. CDR3 in amino acids: CASSTGQGGNSPLHF. The CDR3 bases are TGTGCCAGCAGTACCGGACAGGGCGGGAATTCACCCCTCCACTTT.

The V call is TRBV29-1, the J call TRBJ2-1; no clear D. CDR3 length: 13 amino acids. With 3 bases removed from V and 0 bases from J, the gap between germline ends came to 6 bases. Germline CDR1 reads SQVTM; CDR2 reads ANQGSEA. The CDR3 here is CSVDGSSYNEQFF. As DNA, the CDR3 is TGCAGCGTTGATGGTAGCTCCTACAATGAGCAGTTCTTC.

The chain couples TRBV5-1 to TRBJ1-5, with TRBD1 matching over 7 bases. Germline values: CDR1 SGHRS, CDR2 YFSETQ. V was clipped by 1 base and J by 5 bases; unmatched bases: 6. The CDR3 spans 15 residues. CDR3 coding DNA: TGCGCCAGCAGCTTGTATGGCAGGGGGGATCAGCCCCAGCATTTT. The encoded protein is CASSLYGRGDQPQHF.

The V gene is TRBV7-3, the J gene TRBJ2-5, with 9 bases matching TRBD2. The CDR3 totals 17 residues. CDR1 and CDR2 from the germline V gene are SGHTA and FQGTGA. J lost 0 bases, V lost 5 bases, and 10 bases had no gene match. The CDR3 DNA reads TGTGCCAGCAGCCCAGCCAGCGGGGGGCTCGACCAAGAGACCCAGTACTTC. Its protein product is CASSPASGGLDQETQYF.

The chain carries TRBV11-2 and TRBJ2-7, with a possible D match to TRBD1 (6 bases). The germline V gene encodes CDR1 SGHAT and CDR2 FQNNGV. V was pared by 4 bases and J by 4 bases, with 14 bases between. The CDR3 runs to 14 residues. The CDR3 DNA reads as TGTGCCAGCAGCTCCACGCAGGGGTTATACGAGCAGTACTTC. Translating gives CASSSTQGLYEQYF.

J is TRBJ2-2 and V is TRBV7-9; the D gene is possibly TRBD2 (5 bases). Germline lookup yields CDR1 SEHNR and CDR2 FQNEAQ (reference sequence). The CDR3 totals 15 residues. The V and J ends lost 3 bases and 4 bases respectively, with 12 bases between them. CDR3 sequence: CASSLSGSITGELFF. CDR3 in DNA: TGTGCCAGCAGCTTGTCGGGATCTATCACCGGGGAGCTGTTTTTT.

The chain joins TRBV7-9 to TRBJ1-3, with TRBD1 matching over 8 bases. Per germline, CDR1 SEHNR and CDR2 FQNEAQ (reference sequence). This CDR3 has 15 residues. V shed 7 bases, J shed 3 bases, and the junction held 8 bases outside the gene matches. For the CDR3, the DNA is TGTGCCAGCATCCCCCAGGACAGGGTTGGAAACACCATATATTTT. The encoded protein is CASIPQDRVGNTIYF.

This clone has only one observation. The CDR3 DNA follows: TGCGCCAGCAGCTCCCGGCTAGCGGGGGGCCACGAGCAGTACTTC. This codes for CASSSRLAGGHEQYF. The chain recombines TRBV5-1 with TRBJ2-7; TRBD2 matches 11 bases. V was pared by 3 bases and J by 5 bases, with 7 bases of the junction left unmatched. The germline gives CDR1 SGHRS, CDR2 YFSETQ. The CDR3 has 15 residues.

The CDR3 bases are TGTGCCATCAGTCTACGGGAAACCGGGGAGCTGTTTTTT. It codes for CAISLRETGELFF. This chain links TRBV10-3 with TRBJ2-2; D might be TRBD2 (5 bases). Germline V gene data show CDR1 as ENHRY and CDR2 as SYGVKD. V was cut by 5 bases and J by 5 bases, with 9 bases left in between. The CDR3 totals 13 residues.

This clone appeared a single time. The gene calls are TRBV9 and TRBJ1-1, with D maybe TRBD1 (6 bases). Germline-derived CDR1 and CDR2 are SGDLS and YYNGEE. There are 15 residues in the CDR3. V lost 2 bases and J lost 4, with 15 bases in between. The CDR3 DNA is TGTGCCAGCAGCGTGGGGGCCCAAATGAGCACTGAAGCTTTCTTT. Its translation: CASSVGAQMSTEAFF.

This clone was recorded once. The chain employs TRBV6-4 and TRBJ2-6; D not certain. The V gene lost 4 bases and the J gene lost 1 base, with 11 bases spanning the gap. The CDR3 is made up of 16 amino acids. Germline loops: CDR1 MRHNA, CDR2 SNTAGT. The CDR3 DNA is TGTGCCAGCAGTGTTCAGGCTCCTTCTGGGGCCAACGTCCTGACTTTC. It encodes CASSVQAPSGANVLTF.

The chain links TRBV25-1 to TRBJ1-1; D is perhaps TRBD1 (5 bases). Germline loops: CDR1 MGHDK, CDR2 SYGVNS. V was shortened by 7 bases and J by 4 bases, with 10 bases between the two germline ends. The CDR3 covers 12 residues. CDR3 residues: CASTAGLTEAFF. The CDR3 DNA reads as TGTGCCAGCACGGCAGGGCTCACTGAAGCTTTCTTT.

The rearrangement uses TRBV9 and TRBJ2-1; TRBD2 agrees at 8 bases. CDR3 size: 12 residues. Germline V CDR1 and CDR2: SGDLS, YYNGEE. J gave up 10 bases and V 0 bases, and 0 bases lay outside the gene matches. CDR3 coding DNA: TGTGCCAGCAGCGTAGTAGCGGGGGAGCAGTTCTTC. Its translation: CASSVVAGEQFF.

The chain is built from TRBV19 and TRBJ2-1; the match to TRBD2 covers 8 bases. J was trimmed by 4 bases and V by 3 bases; bases with no gene match: 2. Germline V gene data show CDR1 as LNHDA and CDR2 as SQIVND (reference sequence). This CDR3 contains 14 residues. The CDR3 nucleotides read TGTGCCAGTAGTATCTTAGCGGGGTACAATGAGCAGTTCTTC. Amino acids: CASSILAGYNEQFF.

This chain connects TRBV7-2 to TRBJ2-7; 8 bases fit TRBD2. The CDR3 has 15 residues. The J segment lost 7 bases and the V segment lost 5 bases, leaving 13 bases of the junction unmatched. CDR1 SGHTA and CDR2 FQGNSA come from the germline V gene. Written as DNA, the CDR3 is TGTGCCAGCAGCGGGGCCGGGACTAGATTCCTAGAGCAGTACTTC. This encodes CASSGAGTRFLEQYF.

The gene calls are TRBV13 and TRBJ1-2; 9 bases align to TRBD1. V trimming: 0 bases; J trimming: 8 bases; junction bases outside the gene matches: 7. From germline, CDR1 is PRHDT and CDR2 FYEKMQ (reference sequence). The CDR3 is made up of 15 amino acids. Written as DNA, the CDR3 is TGTGCCAGCAGCTTAGGCCTAAACAGGGGGCCGGGCTACACCTTC. As protein: CASSLGLNRGPGYTF.

In this sample, this clone turned up a few times. The V and J genes are TRBV29-1 and TRBJ1-1; 9 bases map to TRBD1. Trimming removed 7 bases from V and 0 bases from J; junction bases left unmatched: 3. This CDR3 comprises 13 residues. Germline CDR1 reads SQVTM; CDR2 reads ANQGSEA. The CDR3 coding sequence is TGCAGCGGTGGACAGGGGATGAACACTGAAGCTTTCTTT. Its translation: CSGGQGMNTEAFF.

The V and J genes are TRBV29-1 and TRBJ2-7; 7 nucleotides align to TRBD2. Germline V gives CDR1 SQVTM, CDR2 ANQGSEA. The J segment lost 6 bases and the V segment lost 4 bases, leaving 3 bases of the junction unmatched. This CDR3 is 11 amino acids long. CDR3 amino acids: CSVVSGGEQYF. For the CDR3, the DNA is TGCAGCGTTGTTTCGGGAGGCGAGCAGTACTTC.